This entry features one T cell receptor (beta chain) sequence. Its target is not known. Methods used by the authors: Owing to the provision of junction-only sequences devoid of quality scores by immunoSEQ, filtering differed. Sequencing used immunoSEQ multiplex PCR; TCRdb keeps in-frame clones, though not all of them. For V, J and clone size, that table is used; D and trimming come from the DNA. The table lists about 1,900,000 clones, just under 95% of them singletons. CDR1 is LNHDA, CDR2 SQIVND, per germline (reference sequence). The length of the CDR3 is 16 residues. The ends lost 5 bases at V and 0 bases at J; junction bases unmatched: 7. This entry belongs to a study of shared clonotypes between healthy human individuals. Study-level points and caveats: Across a handful of donors, naive CD4 shared about 5%, naive CD8 3.5% to 4%, memory CD4 2.3%, memory CD8 over 0.3%. In general, naive subsets displayed greater estimated richness than memory subsets did.

CD45RO-negative CD8 cells positively selected for CCR7 made up the naive population, which excluded terminally differentiated effector memory CD45RA+ cells. The V and J genes are TRBV19 and TRBJ1-1; TRBD1 matches at 9 bases. The sequenced material came from naive CD8+ T cells sorted from blood. This sequence was found in a man aged 18 to 29 in good health. The CDR3 nucleotides are TGTGCCAGTAGTCCCTACGGGACAGGGTTGAACACTGAAGCTTTCTTT. This gives the protein CASSPYGTGLNTEAFF. Together with reference TRBV19 and TRBJ1-1, the CDR3 gives the full variable domain: DGGITQSPKYLFRKEGQNVTLSCEQNLNHDAMYWYRQDPGQGLRLIYYSQIVNDFQKGDIAEGYSVSREKKESFPLTVTSAQKNPTAFYLCASSPYGTGLNTEAFFGQGTRLTVV.